The 10 T cell receptor beta chains given below trace back to one sample, sequenced in a study of regulatory T cells in long-lasting Graves disease. The TCR beta library used iRepertoire HTBI primers with Arm-PCR amplification of CDR3. In TCRdb, the multiplex PCR reads were re-called with MiXCR into one record per CDR3 protein. The sample consists of more than 650,000 distinct CDR3 sequences, 30% of them appearing once. Described time point: persistent/refractory GD, antithyroid drugs over 5 years with positive TRAb. Researchers made the TCR library from RNA that was extracted from PBMCs. This specimen consisted of peripheral blood mononuclear cells (PBMCs), obtained when the disease was refractory, from a patient treated with antithyroid drugs. All receptors derive from a female donor with Graves disease.

V gene TRBV4-1 combines with J gene TRBJ2-2; D remains ambiguous. V lost 4 bases and J lost 7, with 7 bases in between. The CDR3 contains 12 residues. CDR1 is MGHRA and CDR2 is YSYEKL in the germline V gene. Here the CDR3 reads CASSRSGGELFF. In DNA form, the CDR3 reads TGCGCCAGCAGCCGGAGTGGCGGGGAGCTGTTTTTT.

The V call is TRBV15, the J call TRBJ1-4; TRBD1 aligns across 9 bases. Trimming took 8 bases from V and 8 from J; bases not matched to a gene: 9. The germline V gene has CDR1 LNHNV and CDR2 YYDKDF (reference sequence). There are 14 residues in the CDR3. CDR3 region: CATRPDRGREKLFF. Here the CDR3 DNA reads TGTGCCACCCGCCCGGACAGGGGCCGGGAAAAACTGTTTTTT.

This clonotype has just a few counts. This chain joins TRBV6-1 and TRBJ1-2, with 11 bases lining up with TRBD1. After removal of 3 bases from V and 7 bases from J, the junction contained 4 bases not matched to a gene. The germline CDR1 and CDR2 sequences are MNHNS and SASEGT. The CDR3 length is 14 residues. CDR3 DNA: TGTGCCAGCAGTGATGGACAGGGGGCTCCTGGCTACACCTTC. Protein product: CASSDGQGAPGYTF.

This clonotype showed up just a few times. The rearrangement links TRBV12-3 or TRBV12-4 to TRBJ1-4; 7 nucleotides match TRBD1. J lost 4 bases, V lost 6 bases, and 8 bases had no gene match. The CDR3 is 15 residues long. This CDR3 reads CASSPDRLINEKLFF. The CDR3 DNA sequence: TGTGCCAGCAGCCCGGACAGGCTTATTAATGAAAAACTGTTTTTT.

This clonotype was counted a few times. J is TRBJ2-7 and V is TRBV7-2, with D perhaps matching TRBD1 or TRBD2 (5 bases each). Germline CDR1 SGHTA, CDR2 FQGNSA. There are 16 residues in the CDR3. Trimming left V 5 bases short and J 1 base short, with 18 bases between. CDR3 loop: CASSLGPRDGSYEQYF. The CDR3, as DNA: TGTGCCAGCAGCCTCGGGCCCCGGGACGGATCCTACGAGCAGTACTTC.

The chain joins TRBV6-1 to TRBJ2-2; a weak D match, TRBD2 (6 bases). The CDR3 sequence is 17 residues long. V lost 2 bases and J lost 6, with 19 bases in between. Germline V lookup: CDR1 MNHNS, CDR2 SASEGT. The CDR3 protein is CASSENGSGVGAGELFF. CDR3 DNA sequence: TGTGCCAGCAGTGAAAATGGCTCGGGAGTCGGGGCCGGGGAGCTGTTTTTT.

This clonotype was detected a few times. This rearrangement joins TRBV3-1 to TRBJ1-2, with TRBD1 matching over 9 bases. Trimming took 0 bases from V and 8 from J; bases not matched to a gene: 4. Looked up from germline, CDR1 is LGHDT and CDR2 is YNNKEL (reference sequence). The CDR3 loop spans 14 amino acids. The CDR3 DNA reads as TGTGCCAGCAGCCAAGAAAACAGGGGGCAAGGCTACACCTTC. It codes for CASSQENRGQGYTF.

The rearrangement joins TRBV4-1 to TRBJ2-7; 7 nucleotides agree with TRBD2. Germline CDR1 reads MGHRA; CDR2 reads YSYEKL. CDR3 length equals 15 residues. V shed 3 bases, J shed 1 base, and the junction held 6 bases outside the gene matches. CDR3 region: CASSHPWGGSYEQYF. Here the CDR3 DNA reads TGCGCCAGCAGCCACCCTTGGGGAGGGTCCTACGAGCAGTACTTC.

The chain couples TRBV6-2 or TRBV6-3 to TRBJ2-5, with 14 bases aligning to TRBD2. Losses at the gene ends were 5 bases for V and 5 bases for J; bases not matched to a gene: 4. The CDR3 sequence is 15 residues long. Germline V gene lookup returns CDR1 MNHEY and CDR2 SVGEGT. CDR3 protein: CASSEGTSGSETQYF. The CDR3 region has the DNA TGTGCCAGCAGTGAAGGGACTAGCGGGAGTGAGACCCAGTACTTC.

V usage is TRBV27 and J usage is TRBJ2-1; unclear D gene. V lost 4 bases and J lost 9, with 10 bases in between. The CDR3 extends over 12 amino acids. Germline CDR1 and CDR2: MNHEY and SMNVEV (reference sequence). The CDR3 sequence: CASSSRRGEQFF. CDR3 nucleotide sequence: TGTGCCAGCAGTTCGAGGCGCGGTGAGCAGTTCTTC.